These T cell receptor beta chains were read from a single sample in a study of blood T cell repertoires in COVID-19. The method was immunoSEQ multiplex PCR; TCRdb's version includes in-frame clones alone and lacks a portion of them. The repertoire holds 200,000 to 300,000 clones, with 85% to 90% as singletons. The sequencing sample was made of PBMCs or T cells enriched from blood (not recorded which). Source of these receptors: a man aged 40-55 years who had recovered from COVID-19. The CDR3 runs from the conserved cysteine through the conserved F or W. A D gene is named only where the DNA matches it firmly. The size field is filled for only some rows; it gives once, few, many or a size class.

d_call	v_call	j_call	clone_size	cdr3_nt	cdr3_aa
NA	TRBV2	TRBJ1-1	NA	TGTGCCAGCAGTGCGGACACGAACACTGAAGCTTTCTTT	CASSADTNTEAFF
NA	TRBV11-3	TRBJ2-1	once	TGTGCCAGCAGCTCTTTGGACTACTATGAGCAGTTCTTC	CASSSLDYYEQFF
TRBD1	TRBV7-3	TRBJ1-2	NA	TGTGCCAGCAGCTTCGACAGGGGGTCGGGCTACACCTTC	CASSFDRGSGYTF
NA	TRBV6-5	TRBJ1-2	NA	TGTGCCAGCACCCGTTCCCTTACGGATGGCTACACCTTC	CASTRSLTDGYTF
NA	TRBV7-8	TRBJ2-2	NA	TGTGCCAGCAGCTTAGGCAGGGTGTACACCGGGGAGCTGTTTTTT	CASSLGRVYTGELFF
NA	TRBV5-6	TRBJ1-3	NA	TGTGCCAGCAGCTTGTACCCCAGCTCTGGAAACACCATATATTTT	CASSLYPSSGNTIYF
TRBD1	TRBV18	TRBJ1-1	NA	TGTGCCAGCTCACCGATGGACAGGGGTAAAGGTGAAGCTTTCTTT	CASSPMDRGKGEAFF
TRBD2	TRBV24-1	TRBJ2-1	NA	TGTGCCACCAGAGGTACTAGCGGGAAAGGGTCCTACAATGAGCAGTTCTTC	CATRGTSGKGSYNEQFF
TRBD2	TRBV5-4	TRBJ2-1	NA	TGTGCCAGCAGTTCAAATCTAGCGGGAGGTGAGCAGTTCTTC	CASSSNLAGGEQFF
TRBD2	TRBV5-1	TRBJ2-3	once	TGCGCCAGCAGCTTGGAGGCGGGAGTGCGCACAGATACGCAGTATTTT	CASSLEAGVRTDTQYF
NA	TRBV18	TRBJ1-5	NA	TGTGCCAGCTCACCGAACATGGATCAGCCCCAGCATTTT	CASSPNMDQPQHF
NA	TRBV4-3	TRBJ2-1	NA	TGCGCCAGCAGCCACGCTAGGGGCAATGAGCAGTTCTTC	CASSHARGNEQFF
TRBD1	TRBV28	TRBJ1-4	NA	TGTGCCAGCAGACCGGACAGGGGATTTCGCCAACTGTTTTTT	CASRPDRGFRQLFF
TRBD2	TRBV6-5	TRBJ2-2	NA	TGTGCCAGCAGGCCTGGACTAGCGCGGACCGGGGAGCTGTTTTTT	CASRPGLARTGELFF
TRBD1	TRBV10-3	TRBJ2-7	NA	TGTGCCATCACCCGACAGGGCAAAGGCTACGAGCAGTACTTC	CAITRQGKGYEQYF
TRBD1	TRBV5-1	TRBJ2-2	NA	TGCGCCAGCAGCCTACAGGGGCCGAACACCGGGGAGCTGTTTTTT	CASSLQGPNTGELFF
TRBD1	TRBV18	TRBJ1-5	NA	TGTGCCAGCTCACTTACCGGGACAGGCAATCAGCCCCAGCATTTT	CASSLTGTGNQPQHF
TRBD1	TRBV19	TRBJ1-2	few	TGTGCCAGTAGTATGGGGGCCGACAGGGGCTATGGCTACACCTTC	CASSMGADRGYGYTF
NA	TRBV2	TRBJ1-5	NA	TGTGCCAGCAGTGAAGAGGCGGACAGCCCCCAGCATTTT	CASSEEADSPQHF
NA	TRBV3-1/TRBV3-2	TRBJ2-2	NA	TGTGCCAGCAGCAGGGGGAGTTTCGGGGAGCTGTTTTTT	CASSRGSFGELFF
TRBD1	TRBV5-1	TRBJ1-1	NA	TGCGCCAGCAGCGTGACAGGGTCAAGACGGGCTGAAGCTTTCTTT	CASSVTGSRRAEAFF
TRBD2	TRBV24-1	TRBJ2-5	NA	TGTGCCACCAGTGATACCCGGGGGGGGACGGGAGAGACCCAGTACTTC	CATSDTRGGTGETQYF
NA	TRBV5-6	TRBJ2-2	NA	TGTGCCAGCAGCTGGGCTGAATATTTAGGGGACACCGGGGAGCTGTTTTTT	CASSWAEYLGDTGELFF
TRBD1	TRBV19	TRBJ2-3	NA	TGTGCCAGTAGTAACAGGGGTGTGAGCACAGATACGCAGTATTTT	CASSNRGVSTDTQYF
TRBD2	TRBV19	TRBJ2-2	NA	TGTGCCAGTAGAAGGACTAGCTGGGGCACCGGGGAGCTGTTTTTT	CASRRTSWGTGELFF
TRBD2	TRBV4-2	TRBJ2-5	NA	TGTGCCAGCAGCCAACCCGGACTAGCACAGACCCAGTACTTC	CASSQPGLAQTQYF